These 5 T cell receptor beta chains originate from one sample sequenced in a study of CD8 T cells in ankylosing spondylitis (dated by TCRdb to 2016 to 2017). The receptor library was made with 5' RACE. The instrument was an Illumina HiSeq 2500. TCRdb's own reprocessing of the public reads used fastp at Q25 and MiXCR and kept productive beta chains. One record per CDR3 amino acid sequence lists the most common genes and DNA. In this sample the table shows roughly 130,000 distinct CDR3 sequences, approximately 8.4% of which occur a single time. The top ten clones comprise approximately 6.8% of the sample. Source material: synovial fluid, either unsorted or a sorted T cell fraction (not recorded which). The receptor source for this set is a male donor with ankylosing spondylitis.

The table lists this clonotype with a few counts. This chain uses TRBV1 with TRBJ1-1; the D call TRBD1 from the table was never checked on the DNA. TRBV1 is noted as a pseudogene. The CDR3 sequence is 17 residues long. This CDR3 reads CTSSLRPGVIINTEAFF. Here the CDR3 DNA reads TGCACCAGCAGCCTCCGCCCTGGGGTGATTATAAACACTGAAGCTTTCTTT.

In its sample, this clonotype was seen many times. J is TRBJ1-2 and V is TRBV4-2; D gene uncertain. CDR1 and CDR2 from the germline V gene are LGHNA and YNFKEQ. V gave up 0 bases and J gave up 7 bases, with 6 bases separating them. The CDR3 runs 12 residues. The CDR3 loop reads CASSQDGSGYTF. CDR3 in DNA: TGTGCCAGCAGCCAAGATGGTAGTGGCTACACCTTC.

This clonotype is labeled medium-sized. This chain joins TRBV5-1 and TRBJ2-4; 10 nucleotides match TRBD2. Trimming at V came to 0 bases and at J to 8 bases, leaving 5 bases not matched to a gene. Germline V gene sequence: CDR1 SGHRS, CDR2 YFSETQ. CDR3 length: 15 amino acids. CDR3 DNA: TGCGCCAGCAGCTTGGATAGCGGGGGGTTATACATTCAGTACTTC. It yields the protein CASSLDSGGLYIQYF.

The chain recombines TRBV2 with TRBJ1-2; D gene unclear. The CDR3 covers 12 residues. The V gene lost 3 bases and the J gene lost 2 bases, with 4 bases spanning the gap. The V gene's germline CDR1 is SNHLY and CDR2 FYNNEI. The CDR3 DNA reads TGTGCCAGCAGTGACAGGAACTATGGCTACACCTTC. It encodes CASSDRNYGYTF.

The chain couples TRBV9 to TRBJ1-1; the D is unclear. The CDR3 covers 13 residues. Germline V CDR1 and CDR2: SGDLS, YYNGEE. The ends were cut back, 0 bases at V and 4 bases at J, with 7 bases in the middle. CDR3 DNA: TGTGCCAGCAGCGTAGCTCCGGGCACTGAAGCTTTCTTT. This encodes CASSVAPGTEAFF.